This T cell receptor (beta chain) came from a study of shared clonotypes between healthy human individuals. Study-wide findings and caveats: Donor clonotype sharing was expected to depend on sequencing depth. Although depth was large, rarefaction showed that sequencing of the sorted subsets was incomplete. Clonotypes shared by all four sorted-subset donors had higher generation probabilities than non-shared clonotypes.

With respect to this clone: The antigen is undetermined.

The repertoire was sequenced with immunoSEQ multiplex PCR; TCRdb's copy has only in-frame clones and lacks some. The sample holds about 2 million clones; around 95% are singletons and the top ten take around 0.13%. From germline, CDR1 is SGHNT and CDR2 YYREEE (reference sequence). CDR3 length: 15 residues. Trimming took 4 bases from V and 5 from J, leaving 13 bases between them. Sequencing input: naive CD4+ T cells sorted from blood. Described subset: CD45RA+ positively selected. This chain uses TRBV5-4 with TRBJ1-6; D remains ambiguous. This receptor was obtained from a man aged 18 to 30 in good health. The CDR3 is CASSAKPPDNSPLHF. The DNA for the CDR3 is TGTGCCAGCAGCGCCAAACCCCCCGATAATTCACCCCTCCACTTT.